The 24 T cell receptor beta chains listed next were all sequenced from one sample in a study of PD-1 blockade in classical Hodgkin lymphoma. This table comes from immunoSEQ multiplex PCR, and its TCRdb copy is limited to in-frame clones, with some not included. The sample has about 94,000 clones, roughly 91% seen once. The time point was: cycle 4 day 1 (C4D1), after more than five weeks of nivolumab. Every one of the patients relapsed after autologous stem cell transplantation (brentuximab vedotin exposure was variable). Sequenced material: peripheral blood mononuclear cells (PBMCs), taken before the fourth cycle of nivolumab. These receptor sequences come from a human donor with classical Hodgkin lymphoma.

The genes are TRBV5-4 and TRBJ2-2; 7 bases align to TRBD1. This CDR3 has 14 amino acids. V shed 3 bases, J shed 4 bases, and the junction held 3 bases outside the gene matches. Germline V CDR1 and CDR2: SGHNT, YYREEE (reference sequence). CDR3 in amino acids: CASSSPGGTGELFF. In DNA, the CDR3 is TGTGCCAGCAGCTCCCCAGGGGGCACCGGGGAGCTGTTTTTT.

This chain links TRBV7-8 with TRBJ2-1; 11 nucleotides align to TRBD2. CDR3 size: 15 residues. The ends lost 2 bases at V and 7 bases at J; junction bases unmatched: 4. Per the germline V gene, CDR1 is SGHVS and CDR2 is FQNEAQ. The CDR3 here is CASSLTSGSWNEQFF. In DNA, the CDR3 is TGTGCCAGCAGCTTAACTAGCGGGAGTTGGAATGAGCAGTTCTTC.

V is TRBV11-2 and J is TRBJ2-5; TRBD1 agrees at 7 bases. The junction had 7 bases not matched to a gene; V was cut back by 5 bases and J by 1 base. This CDR3 contains 15 residues. The V gene's germline CDR1 is SGHAT and CDR2 FQNNGV. CDR3 sequence: CASSAERTGQETQYF. CDR3 coding DNA: TGTGCCAGCAGCGCCGAGCGGACAGGCCAAGAGACCCAGTACTTC.

The rearrangement uses TRBV10-2 and TRBJ1-1; possibly TRBD1 for D (6 bases). V was cut by 10 bases and J by 1 base, with 10 bases left in between. This CDR3 contains 12 residues. Germline V CDR1 and CDR2: WSHSY, SAAADI. The CDR3 sequence: CATEQGNTEAFF. The CDR3 DNA follows: TGCGCCACCGAACAGGGGAACACTGAAGCTTTCTTT.

V and J are TRBV9 and TRBJ1-4; 10 bases are shared with TRBD1. The CDR3 runs to 19 residues. Germline V gives CDR1 SGDLS, CDR2 YYNGEE. V dropped 3 bases and J dropped 1; count of bases not matched to a gene: 12. The CDR3 is CASSETMGDRGRTNEKLFF. The CDR3 DNA follows: TGTGCCAGCAGCGAGACTATGGGGGACAGGGGAAGAACTAATGAAAAACTGTTTTTT.

A word on this clone: The sample has other DNA sequences that encode this CDR3 too. This chain joins TRBV29-1 and TRBJ2-3; D perhaps matches TRBD1 (6 bases). Between the trimmed V and J ends, which lost 7 bases and 4 bases, there was a span of 18 bases. The CDR3 loop spans 14 amino acids. Looked up from germline, CDR1 is SQVTM and CDR2 is ANQGSEA. Written as DNA, the CDR3 is TGCAGCGATAATTCCCCTGGGGGCCCAGATACGCAGTATTTT. It is translated as CSDNSPGGPDTQYF.

V usage is TRBV4-2 and J usage is TRBJ2-7; TRBD2 matches at 12 bases. V dropped 4 bases and J dropped 4; count of bases not matched to a gene: 5. Per germline, CDR1 LGHNA and CDR2 YNFKEQ. The CDR3 is 15 amino acids. This CDR3 reads CASSRAGTSGYEQYF. For the CDR3, the DNA is TGTGCCAGCAGCCGTGCCGGGACTAGCGGGTACGAGCAGTACTTC.

The chain recombines TRBV7-8 with TRBJ1-4; TRBD1 agrees at 9 bases. This CDR3 spans 19 amino acids. Trimming at V came to 2 bases and at J to 0 bases, leaving 10 bases not matched to a gene. Germline assignment: CDR1 SGHVS and CDR2 FQNEAQ. The CDR3 coding sequence is TGTGCCAGCAGCTTAAAAATTGGGACAGGGCAATCAACTAATGAAAAACTGTTTTTT. It specifies CASSLKIGTGQSTNEKLFF.

This chain uses TRBV5-1 with TRBJ1-1, with a weak D call TRBD1 (6 bases). V was trimmed by 4 bases and J by 3 bases, leaving 16 bases between them. The germline V gene has CDR1 SGHRS and CDR2 YFSETQ. The CDR3 has 15 residues. The CDR3 DNA sequence: TGCGCCAGCAGCCCGGGTCACAGGGCCCACACTGAAGCTTTCTTT. Its translation is CASSPGHRAHTEAFF.

V usage is TRBV10-3 and J usage is TRBJ2-2; D perhaps matches TRBD1 (6 bases). The length of the CDR3 is 12 residues. Trimming shortened V by 11 bases and J by 8 bases, and 15 bases separated the two germline ends. CDR1 ENHRY and CDR2 SYGVKD come from the germline V gene. The CDR3 region has the DNA TGTGCCGCGCTACAGGGAGAGGGGGAGCTGTTTTTT. Translated: CAALQGEGELFF.

This chain links TRBV30 with TRBJ1-1; TRBD1 matches at 8 bases. Germline assignment: CDR1 GTSNPN and CDR2 SVGIG (reference sequence). This CDR3 region has 18 residues. The V gene end was trimmed by 4 bases and the J gene end by 2 bases; junction bases not matched to a gene: 18. The CDR3 DNA is TGTGCCTGGATCGTGGTCAGGGGGCTCGGGGCCGTCAACACTGAAGCTTTCTTT. It yields the protein CAWIVVRGLGAVNTEAFF. The whole variable domain, filled in from reference TRBV30 and TRBJ1-1, reads SQTIHQWPATLVQPVGSPLSLECTVEGTSNPNLYWYRQAAGRGLQLLFYSVGIGQISSEVPQNLSASRPQDRQFILSSKKLLLSDSGFYLCAWIVVRGLGAVNTEAFFGQGTRLTVV.

There are a few counts of this clone. The J gene is TRBJ1-4, the V gene TRBV21-1. TRBV21-1 is a pseudogene segment. The CDR3 contains 14 residues. The CDR3 DNA follows: TGTGCCAGCATACCCTCTTTTGACGGGCGGAAACTGTTTTTT. It is translated as CASIPSFDGRKLFF.

The CDR3 sequence: CASTLATDHSNQPQHF. CDR3 DNA: TGTGCCAGCACCTTGGCTACGGACCATAGCAATCAGCCCCAGCATTTT. V gene TRBV2 combines with J gene TRBJ1-5, with D uncertain. The germline V and J ends were trimmed by 7 bases and 0 bases, with 16 bases remaining between them. There are 16 residues in the CDR3. Per germline, CDR1 SNHLY and CDR2 FYNNEI.

The J gene is TRBJ1-1, the V gene TRBV5-1, with D possibly TRBD1 on 6 matching bases. This CDR3 has 16 amino acids. The germline V gene encodes CDR1 SGHRS and CDR2 YFSETQ. Between the trimmed V and J ends, which lost 0 bases and 7 bases, there was a span of 19 bases. CDR3 coding DNA: TGCGCCAGCAGCTTGGACCTTGCTACATCACAGGGTGAAGCTTTCTTT. This gives the protein CASSLDLATSQGEAFF.

This chain uses TRBV28 with TRBJ1-4; D remains ambiguous. The CDR3 has 17 amino acids. Germline CDR1 and CDR2: MDHEN and SYDVKM. Between the trimmed V and J ends, which lost 4 bases and 0 bases, there was a span of 15 bases. The CDR3 nucleotides are TGTGCCAGCAGTTCCCCGTCTGACGTTGCAACTAATGAAAAACTGTTTTTT. Its protein product is CASSSPSDVATNEKLFF.

V is TRBV6-1 and J is TRBJ1-5; D is unclear. V was cut by 2 bases and J by 1 base, with 21 bases left in between. Per the germline V gene, CDR1 is MNHNS and CDR2 is SASEGT. CDR3 size: 19 residues. CDR3 region: CASSEWIPIPGLSNQPQHF. The CDR3, as DNA: TGTGCCAGCAGTGAATGGATCCCCATCCCCGGGCTAAGCAATCAGCCCCAGCATTTT.

The rearrangement joins TRBV5-1 to TRBJ2-1; possibly TRBD1 for D (6 bases). The length of the CDR3 is 15 residues. With 1 base removed from V and 9 bases from J, the gap between germline ends came to 17 bases. Germline V lookup: CDR1 SGHRS, CDR2 YFSETQ. Here the CDR3 reads CASSLRADRGGEQFF. CDR3 nucleotides: TGCGCCAGCAGCTTGCGGGCGGACCGAGGGGGTGAGCAGTTCTTC.

This chain connects TRBV7-9 to TRBJ2-1; no reliable D call. Deletions cut 3 bases from V and 4 bases from J, with 4 bases between. CDR3 length: 12 residues. Germline CDR1 reads SEHNR; CDR2 reads FQNEAQ (reference sequence). CDR3 DNA sequence: TGTGCCAGCAGCTTCGGGTACAATGAGCAGTTCTTC. This gives the protein CASSFGYNEQFF.

The chain couples TRBV4-1 to TRBJ2-1; D assignment may be TRBD1 or TRBD2 (5 bases each). There are 15 residues in the CDR3. Germline loops: CDR1 MGHRA, CDR2 YSYEKL. V shed 5 bases and J shed 6 bases, with 17 bases lying between them. DNA of the CDR3: TGCGCCAGCAGCTTCAATCGGGACGGCCCCAATGAGCAGTTCTTC. This encodes CASSFNRDGPNEQFF.

The chain recombines TRBV27 with TRBJ1-5; D gene uncertain. Per germline, CDR1 MNHEY and CDR2 SMNVEV (reference sequence). The CDR3 runs 12 residues. Here the CDR3 DNA reads TGTGTATCACGGTCGGGCAATCAGCCCCAGCATTTT. Translated: CVSRSGNQPQHF.

In its sample, this clone was seen once. V usage is TRBV4-1 and J usage is TRBJ2-5; TRBD1 aligns across 7 bases. The J call is in doubt because the DNA end fits TRBJ2-7 better. This CDR3 contains 14 residues. Germline loops: CDR1 MGHRA, CDR2 YSYEKL. DNA of the CDR3: TGCGCCAGCAGCCCTTCAATGACAGGGAACGAGCAGTACTTC. Amino acids: CASSPSMTGNEQYF.

This sequence joins TRBV10-1 and TRBJ1-2; 8 bases are shared with TRBD1. This CDR3 comprises 13 residues. The J segment lost 4 bases and the V segment lost 2 bases, leaving 0 bases of the junction unmatched. In germline, CDR1 is WNHNN, CDR2 SYGVQD (reference sequence). The CDR3 region is CASSETGGYGYTF. The CDR3 DNA reads TGCGCCAGCAGTGAGACAGGGGGCTATGGCTACACCTTC.

V is TRBV19 and J is TRBJ2-7; 9 bases fit TRBD1. The J segment lost 6 bases and the V segment lost 4 bases, leaving 4 bases of the junction unmatched. The CDR3 totals 13 residues. CDR1 LNHDA and CDR2 SQIVND come from the germline V gene (reference sequence). The CDR3 loop reads CASSRDRAFEQYF. The CDR3 nucleotides are TGTGCCAGTAGTAGGGACAGGGCGTTCGAGCAGTACTTC.

The chain is built from TRBV5-1 and TRBJ2-2; D gene ambiguous. The V end lost 6 bases, the J end lost 0 bases, and 9 bases lay between the germline ends. The CDR3 consists of 14 residues. CDR1 is SGHRS and CDR2 is YFSETQ in the germline V gene. For the CDR3, the DNA is TGCGCCAGCATGGGCTACGCGAACACCGGGGAGCTGTTTTTT. Its translation: CASMGYANTGELFF.